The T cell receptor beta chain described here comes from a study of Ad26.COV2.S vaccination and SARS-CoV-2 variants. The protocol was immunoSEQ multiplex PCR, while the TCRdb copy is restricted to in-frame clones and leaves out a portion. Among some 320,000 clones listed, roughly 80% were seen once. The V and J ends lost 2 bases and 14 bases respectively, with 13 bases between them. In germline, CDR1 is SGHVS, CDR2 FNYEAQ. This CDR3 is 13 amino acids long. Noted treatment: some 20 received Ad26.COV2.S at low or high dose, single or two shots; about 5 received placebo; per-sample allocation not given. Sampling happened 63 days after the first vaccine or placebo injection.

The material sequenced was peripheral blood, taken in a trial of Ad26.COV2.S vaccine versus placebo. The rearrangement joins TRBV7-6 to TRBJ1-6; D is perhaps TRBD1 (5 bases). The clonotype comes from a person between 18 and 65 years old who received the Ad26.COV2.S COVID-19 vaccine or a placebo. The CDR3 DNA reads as TGTGCCAGCAGCTTAACCACCAAGGGGTCCCTCCACTTT. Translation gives CASSLTTKGSLHF.